Listed here are 6 T cell receptor beta chains from one sample, sequenced in a study of T cells after yellow fever vaccination. One entry per CDR3 protein results from TCRdb running MiXCR on the 5' RACE reads. The data hold 300,000 to 400,000 distinct CDR3 sequences, with 4% observed a single time. The sequencing used PBMCs, collected 5 days after the yellow fever booster vaccination. These receptor sequences come from a man aged 18 to 30 who received the YFV17D yellow fever vaccine.

This clonotype was seen a few times. The gene calls are TRBV7-9 and TRBJ1-5; 10 bases align to TRBD1. Germline loops: CDR1 SEHNR, CDR2 FQNEAQ (reference sequence). The CDR3 extends over 17 amino acids. J gave up 4 bases and V 7 bases, and 13 bases lay outside the gene matches. The CDR3 loop is CASTQFEGTGVNQPQHF. CDR3 in DNA: TGTGCCAGCACACAGTTTGAAGGGACAGGGGTGAATCAGCCCCAGCATTTT.

This rearrangement joins TRBV5-6 to TRBJ1-5; D gene uncertain. Germline loops: CDR1 SGHDT, CDR2 YYEEEE. V gave up 2 bases and J gave up 0 bases, with 12 bases separating them. The CDR3 runs 16 residues. The CDR3 region has the DNA TGTGCCAGCAGCTTCCGGGAAAGAGGTAGCAATCAGCCCCAGCATTTT. It translates to CASSFRERGSNQPQHF.

The V gene is TRBV20-1, the J gene TRBJ1-2, with D perhaps matching TRBD1 (5 bases). The CDR3 covers 11 residues. Trimming removed 6 bases at V and 8 bases at J, with 13 bases between. Germline V lookup: CDR1 DFQATT, CDR2 SNEGSKA (reference sequence). The CDR3 region has the DNA TGCAGTGCCCCCCAGGGCAGGGGCTACACCTTC. This translates into CSAPQGRGYTF.

This clonotype was observed many times. The J gene is TRBJ1-4, the V gene TRBV7-8; possible D gene TRBD1, 5 bases. V was shortened by 6 bases and J by 7 bases, with 21 bases between the two germline ends. CDR1 is SGHVS, CDR2 FQNEAQ, per germline. This CDR3 spans 16 amino acids. The CDR3 protein is CASSIRDFLTGEKLFF. DNA of the CDR3: TGTGCCAGCAGTATCCGGGACTTCTTAACGGGTGAAAAACTGTTTTTT.

In its sample, this clonotype was seen a few times. The chain links TRBV28 to TRBJ1-1; D possibly corresponds to TRBD1 (5 bases). Between the trimmed V and J ends, which lost 5 bases and 4 bases, there was a span of 14 bases. The CDR3 length is 14 residues. The germline V gene has CDR1 MDHEN and CDR2 SYDVKM. CDR3 coding DNA: TGTGCCAGCAGTCTTGGCGGGGGTGTCACTGAAGCTTTCTTT. The encoded protein is CASSLGGGVTEAFF.

This clonotype was observed at least ten times. The chain carries TRBV18 and TRBJ1-3; 7 bases map to TRBD1. This CDR3 region has 18 residues. Germline V gene lookup returns CDR1 KGHSH and CDR2 LQKENI. Trimming cost V 1 base and J 0 bases; bases outside gene matches: 9. The CDR3, as DNA: TGTGCCAGCTCACCACAAGACAGGGCATACTACTCTGGAAACACCATATATTTT. Amino acids: CASSPQDRAYYSGNTIYF.